Listed below are T cell receptor beta chains from one sample, sequenced in a study of T-cell reconstitution after alpha-beta-depleted transplantation in children. Each CDR3 protein gets one entry after TCRdb re-called the PCR reads with MiXCR. The sample has about 120,000 distinct CDR3 sequences; approximately 10% are singletons. Sequencing was performed on PBMCs, taken before TCRalphabeta/CD19-depleted stem cell transplant. The receptors derive from a boy younger than 10 with acute lymphoblastic leukemia, due to receive a stem cell transplant. Each CDR3 is given with its conserved first and last residue. Each record gives: clone size, V gene, CDR3 length, D gene, J gene, CDR3 protein, CDR3 DNA. A D gene is named only where the DNA matches it firmly. Only some rows state a clone size, as once, few, many or a class for expanded clones.

many	TRBV13	22	TRBD2	TRBJ2-5	CASSSMGWLRRGGTIFQETQYF	TGTGCCAGCAGCAGTATGGGATGGCTACGGCGGGGGGGGACAATCTTCCAAGAGACCCAGTACTTC
NA	TRBV25-1	19	TRBD2	TRBJ2-3	CASSESWASGSPGTDTQYF	TGTGCCAGCAGTGAATCATGGGCTAGCGGGAGCCCCGGCACAGATACGCAGTATTTT
NA	TRBV9	18	TRBD1	TRBJ2-6	CASSPRGNDRAGANVLTF	TGTGCCAGCAGCCCTCGAGGTAATGACAGGGCTGGGGCCAACGTCCTGACTTTC
NA	TRBV5-8	15	NA	TRBJ2-3	CASSLGGLSTDTQYF	TGTGCCAGCAGCTTGGGGGGCCTCAGCACAGATACGCAGTATTTT
NA	TRBV18	14	NA	TRBJ2-1	CASSPGLAWNEQFF	TGTGCCAGCTCACCAGGGCTAGCGTGGAATGAGCAGTTCTTC
few	TRBV9	16	NA	TRBJ2-2	CASSARASGITGELFF	TGTGCCAGCAGCGCCCGCGCAAGCGGAATTACCGGGGAGCTGTTTTTT
many	TRBV5-1	14	NA	TRBJ2-7	CASSKDSRYYEQYF	TGCGCCAGCAGCAAAGACAGTAGATACTACGAGCAGTACTTC
few	TRBV11-2	15	NA	TRBJ2-7	CASSSQRIVSPWQYF	TGTGCCAGCAGCTCCCAGCGGATAGTTAGTCCTTGGCAGTACTTC
few	TRBV6-1	14	NA	TRBJ1-2	CASCLDGTDYGYTF	TGTGCCAGCTGCCTGGACGGAACTGACTATGGCTACACCTTC
many	TRBV27	14	NA	TRBJ2-2	CASSRTANTGELFF	TGTGCCAGCAGTCGGACTGCGAACACCGGGGAGCTGTTTTTT
few	TRBV2	15	NA	TRBJ2-1	CASSRRGGSYNEQFF	TGTGCCAGCTCCCGTCGTGGGGGATCCTACAATGAGCAGTTCTTC
NA	TRBV7-8	15	NA	TRBJ1-5	CASSLLTGPNQPQHF	TGTGCCAGCAGCTTGCTGACAGGACCCAATCAGCCCCAGCATTTT
few	TRBV5-5	17	TRBD1	TRBJ2-5	CASSSLPGQGRQETQYF	TGTGCCAGCAGCTCTCTCCCGGGACAGGGGCGGCAAGAGACCCAGTACTTC
many	TRBV7-9	15	NA	TRBJ2-7	CASRMVRDSGYEQYF	TGTGCCAGCAGAATGGTCCGTGATAGCGGTTACGAGCAGTACTTC
many	TRBV12-3/TRBV12-4	15	TRBD2	TRBJ2-3	CASTLGGRMSDTQYF	TGTGCCAGCACCTTGGGGGGGAGAATGTCGGATACGCAGTATTTT
NA	TRBV5-1	14	TRBD1	TRBJ2-7	CASTPDRQGNEQYF	TGCGCCAGCACCCCCGATCGACAGGGCAACGAGCAGTACTTC
few	TRBV5-1	15	NA	TRBJ1-6	CASSLVGDQNSPLHF	TGCGCCAGCAGCTTGGTCGGAGATCAGAATTCACCCCTCCACTTT
NA	TRBV20-1	13	NA	TRBJ2-1	CSAQMVGDNEQFF	TGCAGTGCCCAGATGGTGGGGGACAATGAGCAGTTCTTC
NA	TRBV20-1	13	NA	TRBJ2-3	CSASRGSADTQYF	TGCAGTGCTAGTAGAGGGAGCGCAGATACGCAGTATTTT
many	TRBV12-3/TRBV12-4	14	NA	TRBJ2-7	CASSPSGIPYEQYF	TGTGCCAGCAGTCCCTCAGGCATCCCCTACGAGCAGTACTTC
few	TRBV7-9	13	NA	TRBJ2-7	CASSAVFLGEQYF	TGTGCCAGCAGCGCAGTATTTTTGGGGGAGCAGTACTTC
NA	TRBV29-1	16	TRBD1	TRBJ2-3	CSVHLPTDRVADTQYF	TGCAGCGTTCATCTACCAACGGACAGGGTCGCAGATACGCAGTATTTT
few	TRBV20-1	15	NA	TRBJ2-7	CSARDWKDEKDEQYF	TGCAGTGCTAGAGACTGGAAGGACGAGAAGGACGAGCAGTACTTC
NA	TRBV6-5	17	NA	TRBJ1-6	CASSYSGAPHYNSPLHF	TGTGCCAGCAGTTACTCCGGGGCGCCTCACTATAATTCACCCCTCCACTTT
few	TRBV4-1	19	TRBD2	TRBJ2-2	CASSQDRSSGRQWTGELFF	TGCGCCAGCAGCCAAGATCGGTCTAGCGGGAGGCAGTGGACCGGGGAGCTGTTTTTT
few	TRBV7-8	16	NA	TRBJ2-1	CASSEKPNRVYNEQFF	TGTGCCAGCAGCGAAAAGCCCAACCGAGTCTACAATGAGCAGTTCTTC
NA	TRBV7-3	13	NA	TRBJ2-1	CASSPNRRGEQFF	TGTGCCAGCAGCCCCAACCGAAGGGGTGAGCAGTTCTTC
NA	TRBV6-2/TRBV6-3	15	TRBD2	TRBJ2-1	CASSQLAGNYNEQFF	TGTGCCAGCAGTCAACTAGCGGGGAACTACAATGAGCAGTTCTTC
few	TRBV5-1	16	TRBD2	TRBJ2-1	CASSHEPGLAGWGEFF	TGCGCCAGCAGCCATGAACCGGGACTAGCGGGATGGGGGGAGTTCTTC
many	TRBV30	12	NA	TRBJ2-7	CAWSVQGGEQYF	TGTGCCTGGAGTGTACAAGGGGGGGAGCAGTACTTC
many	TRBV6-4	15	NA	TRBJ2-3	CASSASGGGTDTQYF	TGTGCCAGCAGTGCCTCAGGGGGGGGCACAGATACGCAGTATTTT
NA	TRBV3-1	13	TRBD2	TRBJ2-3	CASSQVASGEQYF	TGTGCCAGCAGCCAAGTGGCTAGCGGGGAGCAGTATTTT
many	TRBV5-1	15	NA	TRBJ2-1	CASRLDGYSYNEQFF	TGCGCCAGCAGATTAGACGGTTACTCCTACAATGAGCAGTTCTTC
few	TRBV5-1	13	TRBD1	TRBJ2-7	CASSPSTGGEQYF	TGCGCCAGCAGCCCATCGACAGGGGGCGAGCAGTACTTC
many	TRBV5-1	18	NA	TRBJ2-1	CASSLAILADPSYNEQFF	TGCGCCAGCAGCTTGGCTATTTTAGCGGACCCGTCCTACAATGAGCAGTTCTTC
many	TRBV20-1	16	TRBD1	TRBJ1-2	CSADDRGRGSGYGYTF	TGCAGTGCAGACGACAGGGGAAGGGGGAGCGGCTATGGCTACACCTTC
few	TRBV7-4	20	NA	TRBJ2-7	CASSLGVGFQRGLTSYEQYF	TGTGCCAGCAGCTTAGGGGTTGGATTTCAGCGCGGGCTCACCTCCTACGAGCAGTACTTC
many	TRBV20-1	12	NA	TRBJ2-1	CSARTPYNEQFF	TGCAGTGCTAGGACCCCCTACAATGAGCAGTTCTTC
few	TRBV11-2	16	NA	TRBJ2-1	CASSLQGYGSYNEQFF	TGTGCCAGCAGCTTACAGGGGTACGGCTCCTACAATGAGCAGTTCTTC
few	TRBV20-1	13	NA	TRBJ2-6	CSAREPGANVLTF	TGCAGTGCTAGAGAGCCCGGGGCCAACGTCCTGACTTTC
many	TRBV12-5	14	NA	TRBJ2-3	CASGTGTSTDTQYF	TGTGCTAGTGGCACCGGGACTTCGACAGATACGCAGTATTTT
NA	TRBV20-1	13	NA	TRBJ1-6	CSARGRESSPLHF	TGCAGTGCTAGGGGCAGGGAGAGTTCACCCCTCCACTTT
few	TRBV18	15	TRBD2	TRBJ2-7	CASSPTSRETYEQYF	TGTGCCAGCTCACCGACTTCGCGGGAGACCTACGAGCAGTACTTC
few	TRBV10-3	14	TRBD2	TRBJ2-2	CAIGTSGGTGELFF	TGTGCCATTGGGACTAGCGGGGGCACCGGGGAGCTGTTTTTT
few	TRBV12-3/TRBV12-4	14	TRBD2	TRBJ2-2	CASSILAGKGELFF	TGTGCCAGCAGCATACTAGCGGGAAAGGGGGAGCTGTTTTTT
NA	TRBV10-3	13	NA	TRBJ2-5	CAISAEGGETQYF	TGTGCCATCAGTGCGGAGGGGGGAGAGACCCAGTACTTC
few	TRBV6-5	15	NA	TRBJ1-6	CASSYSTGTTSPLHF	TGTGCCAGCAGTTACTCTACCGGGACGACCTCACCCCTCCACTTT
few	TRBV5-1	15	TRBD1	TRBJ2-2	CASSKNQGAAGELFF	TGCGCCAGCAGCAAAAACCAGGGGGCTGCCGGGGAGCTGTTTTTT
few	TRBV3-1	14	TRBD2	TRBJ2-5	CASSLLAGGETQYF	TGTGCCAGCAGCCTTTTAGCGGGAGGGGAGACCCAGTACTTC
NA	TRBV20-1	15	NA	TRBJ1-6	CSATIYRIENSPLHF	TGCAGTGCCACGATTTACAGGATAGAAAATTCACCCCTCCACTTT
few	TRBV3-1	16	TRBD1	TRBJ1-3	CASSPGGTGYRNTIYF	TGTGCCAGCAGCCCAGGCGGGACAGGGTATCGAAACACCATATATTTT
NA	TRBV14	14	NA	TRBJ1-1	CASSHRTDRAEAFF	TGTGCCAGCAGCCATAGGACAGATAGGGCTGAAGCTTTCTTT
few	TRBV20-1	12	TRBD1	TRBJ2-5	CSAPDRMETQYF	TGCAGTGCCCCGGACAGGATGGAGACCCAGTACTTC